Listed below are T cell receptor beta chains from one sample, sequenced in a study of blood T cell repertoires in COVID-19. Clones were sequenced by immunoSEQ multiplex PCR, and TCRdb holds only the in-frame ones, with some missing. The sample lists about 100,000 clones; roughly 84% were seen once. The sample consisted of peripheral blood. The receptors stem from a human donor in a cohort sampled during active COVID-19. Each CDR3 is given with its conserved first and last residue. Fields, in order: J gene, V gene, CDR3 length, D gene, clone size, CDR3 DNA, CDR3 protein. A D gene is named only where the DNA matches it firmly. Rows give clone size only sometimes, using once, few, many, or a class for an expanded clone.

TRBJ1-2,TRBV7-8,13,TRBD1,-,TGTGCCAGCAGCTCCCCGGGACAGGGCGGCTACACCTTC,CASSSPGQGGYTF
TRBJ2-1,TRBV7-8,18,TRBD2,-,TGTGCCAGCAGCTTAGCTTGGACTAGCGGCCAGGCCTACAATGAGCAGTTCTTC,CASSLAWTSGQAYNEQFF
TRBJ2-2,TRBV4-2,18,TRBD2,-,TGTGCCAGCAGCCTCTGGACTAGCGGGAGCGCGAACACCGGGGAGCTGTTTTTT,CASSLWTSGSANTGELFF
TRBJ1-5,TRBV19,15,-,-,TGTGCCAGTAGTATGAGGGGGGAGGGGGATCAGCCCCAGCATTTT,CASSMRGEGDQPQHF
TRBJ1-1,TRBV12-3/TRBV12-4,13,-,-,TGTGCCAGCAGTTTAAGTCGCGACACTGAAGCTTTCTTT,CASSLSRDTEAFF
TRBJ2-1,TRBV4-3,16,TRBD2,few,TGCGCCAGCAGCCAAGAGTTTAGCGGGTTCTACAATGAGCAGTTCTTC,CASSQEFSGFYNEQFF
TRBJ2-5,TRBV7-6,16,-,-,TGTGCCAGCAGCCGGAGGACAGCATCGACGGTGGAGACCCAGTACTTC,CASSRRTASTVETQYF
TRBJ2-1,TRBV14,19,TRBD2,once,TGTGCCAGCAGCCAAGTACCGGTGCTAGCGGGGGACCCCTACAATGAGCAGTTCTTC,CASSQVPVLAGDPYNEQFF
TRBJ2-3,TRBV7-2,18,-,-,TGTGCCAGCAGCTTAGTACTAGTTTCGGCGCGGGCCGCAGATACGCAGTATTTT,CASSLVLVSARAADTQYF
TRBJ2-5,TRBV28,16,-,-,TGTGCCAGCAGCCCTCACCTTCTAGAGAGGCAAGAGACCCAGTACTTC,CASSPHLLERQETQYF
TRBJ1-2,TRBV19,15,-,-,TGTGCCAGTACCTCAACCGCGGGGGCGCGATGGGGCTACACCTTC,CASTSTAGARWGYTF
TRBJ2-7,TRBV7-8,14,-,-,TGTGCCAGCAGCTTAGCGAGGCCCCACCTCGAGCAGTACTTC,CASSLARPHLEQYF
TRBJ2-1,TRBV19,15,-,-,TGTGCCAGTAGTATGGACCCCAGGGGACGGGATGAGCAGTTCTTC,CASSMDPRGRDEQFF
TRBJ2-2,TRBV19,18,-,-,TGTGCCAGTAGCCCAAACTCCCGAACAGGGAGGGCCACCGGGGAGCTGTTTTTT,CASSPNSRTGRATGELFF